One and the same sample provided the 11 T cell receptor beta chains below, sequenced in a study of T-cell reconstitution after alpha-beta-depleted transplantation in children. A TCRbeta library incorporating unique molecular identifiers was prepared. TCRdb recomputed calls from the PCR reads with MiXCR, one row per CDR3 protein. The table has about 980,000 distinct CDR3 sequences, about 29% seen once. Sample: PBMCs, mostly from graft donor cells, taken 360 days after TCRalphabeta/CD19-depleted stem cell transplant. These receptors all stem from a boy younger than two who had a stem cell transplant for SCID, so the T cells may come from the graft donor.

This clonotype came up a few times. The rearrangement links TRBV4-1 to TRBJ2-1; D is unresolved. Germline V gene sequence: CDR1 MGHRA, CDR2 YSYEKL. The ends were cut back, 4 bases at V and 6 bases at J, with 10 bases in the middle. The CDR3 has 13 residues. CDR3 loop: CASSLTRINEQFF. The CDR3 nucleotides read TGCGCCAGCAGCCTCACACGAATCAATGAGCAGTTCTTC.

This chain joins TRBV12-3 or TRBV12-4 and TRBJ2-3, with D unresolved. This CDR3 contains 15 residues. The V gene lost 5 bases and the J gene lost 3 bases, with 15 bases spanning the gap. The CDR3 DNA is TGTGCCAGCAGTCCCAGATTAGGACGGACAGATACGCAGTATTTT. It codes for CASSPRLGRTDTQYF.

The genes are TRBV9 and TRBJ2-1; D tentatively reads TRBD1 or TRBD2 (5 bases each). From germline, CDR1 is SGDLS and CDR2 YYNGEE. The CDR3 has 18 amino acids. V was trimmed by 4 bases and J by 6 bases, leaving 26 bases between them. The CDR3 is CASSPLGERGMRGNEQFF. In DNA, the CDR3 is TGTGCCAGCAGCCCCTTGGGGGAGCGAGGAATGCGCGGCAATGAGCAGTTCTTC.

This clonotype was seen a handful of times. Here the CDR3 reads CASSPRLAGYNEQFF. In nucleotides, the CDR3 is TGTGCCAGCAGCCCCCGACTAGCGGGGTACAATGAGCAGTTCTTC. The rearrangement joins TRBV9 to TRBJ2-1; 11 bases fit TRBD2. The germline V gene encodes CDR1 SGDLS and CDR2 YYNGEE. This CDR3 has 15 residues. After removal of 4 bases from V and 4 bases from J, the junction contained 4 bases not matched to a gene.

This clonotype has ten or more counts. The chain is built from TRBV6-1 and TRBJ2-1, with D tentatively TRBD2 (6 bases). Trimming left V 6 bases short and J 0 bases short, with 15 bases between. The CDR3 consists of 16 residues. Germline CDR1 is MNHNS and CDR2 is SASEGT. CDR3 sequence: CASSRLAWSSYNEQFF. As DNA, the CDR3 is TGTGCCAGCAGCCGGCTAGCGTGGAGCTCCTACAATGAGCAGTTCTTC.

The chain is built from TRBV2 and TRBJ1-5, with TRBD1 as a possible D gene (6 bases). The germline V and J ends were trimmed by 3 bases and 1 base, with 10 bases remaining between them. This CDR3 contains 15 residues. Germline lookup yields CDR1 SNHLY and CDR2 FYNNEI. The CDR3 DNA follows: TGTGCCAGCAGTGAGCGGGACACCAGCAATCAGCCCCAGCATTTT. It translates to CASSERDTSNQPQHF. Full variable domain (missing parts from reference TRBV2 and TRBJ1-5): EPEVTQTPSHQVTQMGQEVILRCVPISNHLYFYWYRQILGQKVEFLVSFYNNEISEKSEIFDDQFSVERPDGSNFTLKIRSTKLEDSAMYFCASSERDTSNQPQHFGDGTRLSIL.

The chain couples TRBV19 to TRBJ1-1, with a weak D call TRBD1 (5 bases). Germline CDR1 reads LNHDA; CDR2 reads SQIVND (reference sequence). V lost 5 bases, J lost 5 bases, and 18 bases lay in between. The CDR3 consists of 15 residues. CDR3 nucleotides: TGTGCCAGTAGTGCCGGGGCCCCTGGCGAGACTGAAGCTTTCTTT. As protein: CASSAGAPGETEAFF.

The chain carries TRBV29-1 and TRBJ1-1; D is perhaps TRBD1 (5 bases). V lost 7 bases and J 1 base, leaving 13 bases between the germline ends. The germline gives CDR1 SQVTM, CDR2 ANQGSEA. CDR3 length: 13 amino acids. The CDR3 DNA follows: TGCAGCGCCGGACAAGGCGGGAACACTGAAGCTTTCTTT. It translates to CSAGQGGNTEAFF.

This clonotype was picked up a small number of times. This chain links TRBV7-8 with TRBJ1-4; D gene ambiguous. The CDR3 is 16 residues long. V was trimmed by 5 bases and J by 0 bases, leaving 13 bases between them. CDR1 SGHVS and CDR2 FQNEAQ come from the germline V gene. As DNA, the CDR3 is TGTGCCAGCAGCCCACGTTCGAGCGCAACTAATGAAAAACTGTTTTTT. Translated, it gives CASSPRSSATNEKLFF.

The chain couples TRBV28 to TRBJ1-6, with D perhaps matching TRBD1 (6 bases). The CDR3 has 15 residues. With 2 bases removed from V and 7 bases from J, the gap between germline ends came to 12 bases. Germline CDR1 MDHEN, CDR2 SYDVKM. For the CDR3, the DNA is TGTGCCAGCAGTTTAGAACAGGGCCTAAATTCACCCCTCCACTTT. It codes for CASSLEQGLNSPLHF.

DNA for the CDR3: TGTGCCAGCAGGTTTCCGGGACAGGGGATCTATGGCTACACCTTC. The encoded protein is CASRFPGQGIYGYTF. The chain recombines TRBV7-3 with TRBJ1-2, with 10 bases identical to TRBD1. Germline assignment: CDR1 SGHTA and CDR2 FQGTGA. The CDR3 contains 15 residues. The V gene end was trimmed by 6 bases and the J gene end by 4 bases; junction bases not matched to a gene: 8.